A single sample gave rise to the 27 T cell receptor beta chains below, sequenced in a study of CD8+ T cells in alopecia areata. Extraction of RNA preceded its reverse transcription into cDNA, which served as the sequencing template. Profiling relied on immunoSEQ multiplex PCR, and the TCRdb table lists in-frame clones only, not all of them. The sample contains fewer than 200,000 clones, over 50% of which appear only once. Sequenced material: CD4+ T cells sorted from blood, taken at week 0. These receptors came from a human donor with alopecia areata.

The chain links TRBV6-5 to TRBJ2-1; unclear D gene. The germline V gene has CDR1 MNHEY and CDR2 SVGAGI. The CDR3 totals 12 residues. Trimming cost V 6 bases and J 10 bases, with 13 bases left between them. Written as DNA, the CDR3 is TGTGCCAGCAGCATGCAATCCGGCGAGCAGTTCTTC. This sequence encodes CASSMQSGEQFF.

The V call is TRBV6-1, the J call TRBJ2-1; D unresolved. CDR1 and CDR2 (germline): MNHNS, SASEGT. This CDR3 spans 14 amino acids. The V gene lost 6 bases and the J gene lost 1 base, with 10 bases spanning the gap. CDR3 protein: CASRRDFSYNEQFF. CDR3 bases: TGTGCCAGCAGAAGAGACTTTTCCTACAATGAGCAGTTCTTC.

The rearrangement joins TRBV2 to TRBJ1-4, with TRBD1 matching 7 bases. J was trimmed by 3 bases and V by 11 bases; bases with no gene match: 21. The CDR3 runs 18 residues. Germline lookup yields CDR1 SNHLY and CDR2 FYNNEI. The CDR3 reads CAGLEGPREGAANEKLFF. CDR3 DNA: TGTGCCGGACTAGAGGGCCCGCGAGAGGGGGCAGCTAATGAAAAACTGTTTTTT. The full variable domain, its missing parts supplied by reference TRBV2 and TRBJ1-4, is EPEVTQTPSHQVTQMGQEVILRCVPISNHLYFYWYRQILGQKVEFLVSFYNNEISEKSEIFDDQFSVERPDGSNFTLKIRSTKLEDSAMYFCAGLEGPREGAANEKLFFGSGTQLSVL.

J is TRBJ2-1 and V is TRBV29-1, with 8 bases lining up with TRBD2. The germline V gene encodes CDR1 SQVTM and CDR2 ANQGSEA. V shed 3 bases, J shed 5 bases, and the junction held 9 bases outside the gene matches. The CDR3 has 15 residues. In DNA, the CDR3 is TGCAGCGTTGAGGGACGGGGGGGCCTAGACAATGAGCAGTTCTTC. Protein: CSVEGRGGLDNEQFF.

The V gene is TRBV2, the J gene TRBJ2-3; 7 nucleotides agree with TRBD1. The V gene end was trimmed by 6 bases and the J gene end by 4 bases; junction bases not matched to a gene: 10. CDR1 and CDR2 from the germline V gene are SNHLY and FYNNEI. This CDR3 comprises 15 residues. Here the CDR3 reads CASRLQGKRSDTQYF. As DNA, the CDR3 is TGTGCCAGCAGGCTACAGGGGAAGCGGTCAGATACGCAGTATTTT.

The chain uses TRBV5-1 and TRBJ1-3, with D tentatively TRBD1 (5 bases). The CDR3 length is 15 residues. Germline CDR1 and CDR2: SGHRS and YFSETQ. The V end was cut by 4 bases, the J end by 4 bases, with 15 bases between. CDR3 coding DNA: TGCGCCAGCAGCGAGCAGGGAGGCACAGGAAACACCATATATTTT. Translating it yields CASSEQGGTGNTIYF.

V gene TRBV7-2 combines with J gene TRBJ1-2, with TRBD1 as a possible D gene (6 bases). The CDR3 is 15 residues long. V shed 3 bases and J shed 4 bases, with 15 bases lying between them. Germline CDR1 reads SGHTA; CDR2 reads FQGNSA. The CDR3 region is CASSFPGGGGYGYTF. The DNA of the CDR3 is TGTGCCAGCAGCTTCCCCGGGGGCGGGGGCTATGGCTACACCTTC.

The chain joins TRBV2 to TRBJ2-5; D gene unclear. The V end lost 0 bases, the J end lost 1 base, and 6 bases lay between the germline ends. From germline, CDR1 is SNHLY and CDR2 FYNNEI. This CDR3 spans 14 amino acids. In DNA form, the CDR3 reads TGTGCCAGCAGTGAAGCCTATCTCCAAGAGACCCAGTACTTC. It translates to CASSEAYLQETQYF.

This clone was found a few times. This chain connects TRBV5-1 to TRBJ2-3; D tentatively reads TRBD1 or TRBD2 (6 bases each). Germline CDR1 and CDR2: SGHRS and YFSETQ. V was pared by 0 bases and J by 6 bases, with 11 bases between. This CDR3 has 14 amino acids. The CDR3 reads CASSLDPGADTQYF. CDR3 DNA: TGCGCCAGCAGCTTGGACCCGGGGGCCGATACGCAGTATTTT.

This clone was seen a handful of times. This chain uses TRBV7-9 with TRBJ1-2; possible D gene TRBD1, 5 bases. Germline V gene sequence: CDR1 SEHNR, CDR2 FQNEAQ (reference sequence). The CDR3 loop spans 17 amino acids. V lost 4 bases, J lost 2 bases, and 20 bases lay in between. CDR3 in amino acids: CASSSPRSGGSNYGYTF. The CDR3 DNA reads TGTGCCAGCAGCTCTCCTCGGTCGGGGGGGAGCAACTATGGCTACACCTTC.

Of note for this clone: This same CDR3 is encoded by further DNA sequences in the sample. V is TRBV29-1 and J is TRBJ2-3; weak D call: TRBD1 (5 bases). V lost 4 bases and J lost 2, with 10 bases in between. Germline V gene sequence: CDR1 SQVTM, CDR2 ANQGSEA. CDR3 length equals 13 residues. In DNA, the CDR3 is TGCAGCGTTGTTGGCAGGGTCACAGATACGCAGTATTTT. Translation gives CSVVGRVTDTQYF.

V usage is TRBV5-1 and J usage is TRBJ1-6; a weak D match, TRBD1 (5 bases). V was pared by 4 bases and J by 7 bases, with 15 bases between. CDR3 length equals 15 residues. Germline V gives CDR1 SGHRS, CDR2 YFSETQ. The CDR3 is CASSPDTWGNSPLHF. DNA of the CDR3: TGCGCCAGCAGCCCGGACACCTGGGGGAATTCACCCCTCCACTTT.

The rearrangement joins TRBV29-1 to TRBJ1-2; D gene uncertain. The CDR3 is 11 amino acids. V was pared by 6 bases and J by 3 bases, with 8 bases between. The V gene's germline CDR1 is SQVTM and CDR2 ANQGSEA. CDR3: CSVTVDYGYTF. The CDR3 coding sequence is TGCAGCGTGACCGTTGACTATGGCTACACCTTC.

V is TRBV30 and J is TRBJ2-2; TRBD1 matches at 9 bases. The V gene end was trimmed by 4 bases and the J gene end by 5 bases; junction bases not matched to a gene: 14. The germline V gene has CDR1 GTSNPN and CDR2 SVGIG (reference sequence). The CDR3 is made up of 17 amino acids. CDR3 nucleotide sequence: TGTGCCTGGATCCCGGACTTCGACAGGGGGTTTACCGGGGAGCTGTTTTTT. This gives the protein CAWIPDFDRGFTGELFF.

This CDR3 is CASSRQGGIQYF. The DNA of the CDR3 is TGTGCCAGCAGTCGACAGGGTGGTATTCAGTACTTC. This chain links TRBV6-5 with TRBJ2-4; TRBD1 matches 7 bases. Looked up from germline, CDR1 is MNHEY and CDR2 is SVGAGI. There are 12 residues in the CDR3. With V trimmed by 5 bases and J by 10 bases, 5 bases remained unmatched.

The CDR3 spells CAWTQGAVGRETQYF. DNA of the CDR3: TGTGCCTGGACCCAGGGAGCTGTCGGTCGGGAGACCCAGTACTTC. This chain uses TRBV30 with TRBJ2-5; D is tentatively TRBD1 or TRBD2 (5 bases each). V dropped 4 bases and J dropped 5 bases, with 20 bases sitting between them. This CDR3 has 15 residues. Germline V gene sequence: CDR1 GTSNPN, CDR2 SVGIG (reference sequence).

The CDR3 reads CASIGTGFQETQYF. The CDR3 DNA follows: TGTGCCAGCATCGGTACAGGATTCCAAGAGACCCAGTACTTC. The V call is TRBV5-6, the J call TRBJ2-5, with D perhaps TRBD1 (5 bases). Germline CDR1 reads SGHDT; CDR2 reads YYEEEE. The CDR3 is 14 amino acids. V dropped 6 bases and J dropped 1 base, with 13 bases sitting between them.

There are a few counts of this clone. The chain carries TRBV5-1 and TRBJ2-7; the match to TRBD1 covers 9 bases. The CDR3 totals 18 residues. Losses at the gene ends were 0 bases for V and 1 base for J; bases not matched to a gene: 11. CDR1 is SGHRS and CDR2 is YFSETQ in the germline V gene. The CDR3 region is CASSLVVGPGQGSYEQYF. The CDR3 DNA follows: TGCGCCAGCAGCTTGGTGGTGGGACCGGGACAGGGTTCCTACGAGCAGTACTTC.

The rearrangement joins TRBV5-1 to TRBJ1-5; possibly TRBD1 for D (5 bases). This CDR3 contains 15 residues. Germline V gene sequence: CDR1 SGHRS, CDR2 YFSETQ. Between the trimmed V and J ends, which lost 4 bases and 5 bases, there was a span of 16 bases. The CDR3 DNA reads as TGCGCCAGCAGCCAGGACCGGGACGAACATCAGCCCCAGCATTTT. This translates into CASSQDRDEHQPQHF.

The CDR3 nucleotides are TGCGCCAGCAGCCCGGGAAGGGTAGTGGATGGCTACACCTTC. It is translated as CASSPGRVVDGYTF. V and J are TRBV5-1 and TRBJ1-2; D is ambiguous. This CDR3 is built from 14 residues. Trimming cost V 4 bases and J 6 bases, with 16 bases left between them. Germline lookup yields CDR1 SGHRS and CDR2 YFSETQ.

The J gene is TRBJ1-6, the V gene TRBV2; 7 bases fit TRBD1. The CDR3 consists of 14 residues. Germline-derived CDR1 and CDR2 are SNHLY and FYNNEI. J lost 10 bases, V lost 6 bases, and 9 bases had no gene match. As DNA, the CDR3 is TGTGCCAGCAGAGTACAGGGGTCTTACTCACCCCTCCACTTT. Translating gives CASRVQGSYSPLHF.

The chain uses TRBV4-3 and TRBJ1-6, with TRBD1 as a possible D gene (6 bases). This CDR3 contains 14 residues. Germline V gives CDR1 LGHNA, CDR2 YSLEER. V was cut by 1 base and J by 10 bases, with 11 bases left in between. The CDR3, as DNA: TGCGCCAGCAGCCAAGCTTCAGGGGTCTCACCCCTCCACTTT. It translates to CASSQASGVSPLHF.

The V and J genes are TRBV6-5 and TRBJ2-2, with unresolved D. The V gene lost 2 bases and the J gene lost 6 bases, with 16 bases spanning the gap. Germline V gene data show CDR1 as MNHEY and CDR2 as SVGAGI. The CDR3 sequence is 16 residues long. The CDR3 reads CASSYRPSSASGELFF. As DNA, the CDR3 is TGTGCCAGCAGTTACCGCCCTAGTTCCGCTTCCGGGGAGCTGTTTTTT.

The chain couples TRBV5-1 to TRBJ2-6; 9 bases agree with TRBD1. The CDR3 runs 17 residues. Per the germline V gene, CDR1 is SGHRS and CDR2 is YFSETQ. V lost 3 bases, J lost 2 bases, and 6 bases stayed unmatched. CDR3 loop: CASSSKQGAAGANVLTF. The CDR3 coding sequence is TGCGCCAGCAGCTCAAAACAGGGGGCTGCTGGGGCCAACGTCCTGACTTTC.

A few counts support this clone. The chain uses TRBV7-2 and TRBJ2-7, with a possible D match to TRBD2 (6 bases). Germline CDR1 SGHTA, CDR2 FQGNSA. Trimming removed 1 base at V and 5 bases at J, with 12 bases between. The CDR3 runs 14 residues. The chain's CDR3 is CASSLVRETHEQYF. For the CDR3, the DNA is TGTGCCAGCAGCTTAGTCCGGGAGACCCACGAGCAGTACTTC.

This clone was detected a few times. The CDR3 DNA is TGCAGCGTTGAAGAACGACCTTTGGTTGAGTATTTT. Its translation: CSVEERPLVEYF. The chain recombines TRBV29-1 with TRBJ2-3; D call uncertain. There are 12 residues in the CDR3. Germline V gene data show CDR1 as SQVTM and CDR2 as ANQGSEA. With 0 bases removed from V and 13 bases from J, the gap between germline ends came to 14 bases.

The chain employs TRBV30 and TRBJ2-7; D gene ambiguous. V was pared by 0 bases and J by 0 bases, with 9 bases between. Germline V gives CDR1 GTSNPN, CDR2 SVGIG (reference sequence). This CDR3 contains 14 residues. For the CDR3, the DNA is TGTGCCTGGAGTGTCCTCCCAACCTCCTACGAGCAGTACTTC. This codes for CAWSVLPTSYEQYF.